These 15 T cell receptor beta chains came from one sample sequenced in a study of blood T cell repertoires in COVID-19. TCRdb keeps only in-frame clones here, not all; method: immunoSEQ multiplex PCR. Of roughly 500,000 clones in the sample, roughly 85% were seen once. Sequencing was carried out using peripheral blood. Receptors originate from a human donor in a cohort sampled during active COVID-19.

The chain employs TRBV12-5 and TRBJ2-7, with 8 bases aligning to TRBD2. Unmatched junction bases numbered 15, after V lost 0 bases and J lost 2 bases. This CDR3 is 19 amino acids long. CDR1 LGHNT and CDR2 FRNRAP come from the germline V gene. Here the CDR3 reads CASGLVRLGGSGVPYEQYF. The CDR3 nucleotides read TGTGCTAGTGGTTTGGTACGTCTTGGTGGTAGCGGGGTTCCCTACGAGCAGTACTTC.

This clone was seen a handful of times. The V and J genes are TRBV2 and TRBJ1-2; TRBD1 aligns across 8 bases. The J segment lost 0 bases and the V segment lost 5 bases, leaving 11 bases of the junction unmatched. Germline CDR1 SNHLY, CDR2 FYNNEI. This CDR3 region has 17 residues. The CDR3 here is CASSSGQGSTANYGYTF. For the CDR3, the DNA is TGTGCCAGCAGTTCAGGACAGGGATCTACAGCTAACTATGGCTACACCTTC.

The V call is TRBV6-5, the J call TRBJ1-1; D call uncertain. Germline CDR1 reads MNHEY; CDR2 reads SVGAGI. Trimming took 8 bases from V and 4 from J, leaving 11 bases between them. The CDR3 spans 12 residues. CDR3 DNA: TGTGCCAGCGCGCCCCGCGGCACTGAAGCTTTCTTT. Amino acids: CASAPRGTEAFF.

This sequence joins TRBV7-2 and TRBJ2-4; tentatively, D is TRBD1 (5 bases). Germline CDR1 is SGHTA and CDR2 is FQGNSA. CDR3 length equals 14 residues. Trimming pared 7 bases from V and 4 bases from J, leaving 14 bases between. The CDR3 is CASTMLGPKNIQYF. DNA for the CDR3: TGTGCCAGCACCATGTTGGGGCCTAAAAACATTCAGTACTTC.

CDR3 nucleotide sequence: TGTGCCAGCAGCCCTGGACTGTACTCATACGAGCAGTACTTC. This encodes CASSPGLYSYEQYF. The rearrangement joins TRBV7-2 to TRBJ2-7; weak D call: TRBD2 (5 bases). With 5 bases removed from V and 4 bases from J, the gap between germline ends came to 15 bases. CDR3 size: 14 residues. Per the germline V gene, CDR1 is SGHTA and CDR2 is FQGNSA.

For the CDR3, the DNA is TGTGCCATCAGTGACGGGGGAATGTTAGGCTACACCTTC. This codes for CAISDGGMLGYTF. The chain uses TRBV10-3 and TRBJ1-2, with D possibly matching TRBD1 (5 bases). The germline V gene encodes CDR1 ENHRY and CDR2 SYGVKD. V lost 3 bases to trimming and J lost 8 bases, with 13 bases between them. This CDR3 is built from 13 residues.

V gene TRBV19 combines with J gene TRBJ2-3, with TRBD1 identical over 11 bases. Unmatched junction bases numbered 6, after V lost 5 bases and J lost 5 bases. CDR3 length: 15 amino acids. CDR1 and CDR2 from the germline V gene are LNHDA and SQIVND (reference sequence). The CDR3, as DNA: TGTGCCAGTAGTGTGGGGACAGGGGGAGGAGATACGCAGTATTTT. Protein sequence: CASSVGTGGGDTQYF. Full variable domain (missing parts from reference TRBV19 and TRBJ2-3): DGGITQSPKYLFRKEGQNVTLSCEQNLNHDAMYWYRQDPGQGLRLIYYSQIVNDFQKGDIAEGYSVSREKKESFPLTVTSAQKNPTAFYLCASSVGTGGGDTQYFGPGTRLTVL.

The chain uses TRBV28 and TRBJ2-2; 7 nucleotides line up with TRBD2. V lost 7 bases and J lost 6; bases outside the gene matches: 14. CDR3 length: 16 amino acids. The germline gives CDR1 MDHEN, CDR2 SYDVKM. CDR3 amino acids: CASIQGGRANSGELFF. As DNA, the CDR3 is TGTGCCAGCATCCAGGGTGGGAGGGCAAACTCCGGGGAGCTGTTTTTT.

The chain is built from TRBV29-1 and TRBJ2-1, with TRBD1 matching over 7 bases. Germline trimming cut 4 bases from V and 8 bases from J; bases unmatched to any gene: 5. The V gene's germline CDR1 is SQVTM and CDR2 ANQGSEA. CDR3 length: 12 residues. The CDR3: CSVVGQMDEQFF. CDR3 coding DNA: TGCAGCGTTGTGGGACAGATGGATGAGCAGTTCTTC.

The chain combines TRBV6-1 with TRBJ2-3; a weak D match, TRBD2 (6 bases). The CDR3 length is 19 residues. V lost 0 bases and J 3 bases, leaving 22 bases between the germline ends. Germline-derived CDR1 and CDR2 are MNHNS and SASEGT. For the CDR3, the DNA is TGTGCCAGCAGTGAAGCGCAGAGACTAGTTCTGGGCAATACAGATACGCAGTATTTT. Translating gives CASSEAQRLVLGNTDTQYF.

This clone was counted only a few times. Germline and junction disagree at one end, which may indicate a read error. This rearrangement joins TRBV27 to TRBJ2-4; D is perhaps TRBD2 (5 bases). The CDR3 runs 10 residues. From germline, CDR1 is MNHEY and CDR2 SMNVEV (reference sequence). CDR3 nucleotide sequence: TGTGCCAGCAGTTCGGACGGGATTAGCTTC. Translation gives CASSSDGISF.

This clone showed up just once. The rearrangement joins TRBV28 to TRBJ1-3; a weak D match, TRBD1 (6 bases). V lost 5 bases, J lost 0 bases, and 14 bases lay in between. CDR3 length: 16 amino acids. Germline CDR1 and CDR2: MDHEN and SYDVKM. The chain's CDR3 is CASSRTGKGSGNTIYF. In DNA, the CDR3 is TGTGCCAGCAGTCGTACAGGGAAGGGCTCTGGAAACACCATATATTTT.

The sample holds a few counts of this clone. The CDR3 loop reads CASSELYSNQPQHF. In nucleotides, the CDR3 is TGTGCCAGCAGTGAATTGTATAGCAATCAGCCCCAGCATTTT. The chain recombines TRBV25-1 with TRBJ1-5, with D unclear. Germline V gene sequence: CDR1 MGHDK, CDR2 SYGVNS. The CDR3 loop spans 14 amino acids. V gave up 1 base and J gave up 0 bases, with 4 bases separating them.

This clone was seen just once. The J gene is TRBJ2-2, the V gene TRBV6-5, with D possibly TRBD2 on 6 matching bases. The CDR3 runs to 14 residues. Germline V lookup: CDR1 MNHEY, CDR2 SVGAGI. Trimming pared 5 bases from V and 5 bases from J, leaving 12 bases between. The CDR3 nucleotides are TGTGCCAGCAGTATCCCTGGGGGGACCGGGGAGCTGTTTTTT. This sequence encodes CASSIPGGTGELFF.

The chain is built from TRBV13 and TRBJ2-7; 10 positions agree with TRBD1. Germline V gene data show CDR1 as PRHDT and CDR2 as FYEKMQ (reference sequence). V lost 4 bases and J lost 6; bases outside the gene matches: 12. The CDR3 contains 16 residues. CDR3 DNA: TGTGCCAGCAGCTCATCCCCGGGACAGGGGAGGGTCGAGCAGTACTTC. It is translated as CASSSSPGQGRVEQYF.